Below, one T cell receptor beta chain is given with its context. This sample was included in a study of blood T cell repertoires in COVID-19. Clones were read by immunoSEQ multiplex PCR, and TCRdb kept only the in-frame ones, dropping some. The table includes roughly 160,000 clones, roughly 83% detected once. Sequencing was done on a sample of PBMCs or T cells enriched from blood (not recorded which). The receptor was isolated from a woman aged 60 to 75 who had recovered from COVID-19.

The CDR3 here is CASSLALAPEADTQYF. CDR3 coding DNA: TGCGCCAGCAGCTTGGCATTAGCTCCTGAGGCGGATACGCAGTATTTT. The chain has TRBV5-1 and TRBJ2-3; no reliable D call. V was pared by 0 bases and J by 6 bases, with 17 bases between. The CDR3 contains 16 residues. The germline V gene encodes CDR1 SGHRS and CDR2 YFSETQ.